This T cell receptor beta chain was obtained from a study of T cells in localized non-small cell lung cancer. Overall study findings and caveats: Because only a single region of the tumor was sequenced, heterogeneity remains possible. Clonality peaked in uninvolved adjacent lung rather than tumor. Within adjacent lung there appeared a median approximately 59 of the top 100 tumor clones. Among blood samples, higher T cell density accompanied longer overall survival.

Notes on this clone: The antigen remains unidentified.

Sequencing used immunoSEQ multiplex PCR; TCRdb keeps in-frame clones, though not all of them. The sample has roughly 70,000 clones; roughly nine tenths are singletons. Germline lookup yields CDR1 LGHNT and CDR2 FRNRAP. The CDR3 consists of 12 residues. Trimming took off 3 bases at V and 5 bases at J, with 5 bases between the two ends. This specimen consisted of peripheral blood, obtained before any cancer treatment. This receptor was identified in a male donor aged 60 or over with stage III squamous cell lung carcinoma. V and J are TRBV12-5 and TRBJ1-5; D is ambiguous. CDR3 nucleotide sequence: TGTGCTAGTGGTTTCGGCGATCAGCCCCAGCATTTT. Amino acid sequence: CASGFGDQPQHF.